What follows are 28 T cell receptor beta chains derived from one specimen sequenced in a study of early T cells in non-severe SARS-CoV-2 infection. TCRdb independently ran MiXCR on the 5' RACE reads; one entry per CDR3 protein. The sample lists roughly 25,000 distinct CDR3 sequences, approximately 4.1% occurring once. The sequenced sample was whole blood. The receptors come from an adult who was a healthcare worker with PCR-confirmed SARS-CoV-2 infection or an uninfected control (not recorded which).

This clonotype was found a few times. The rearrangement joins TRBV11-3 to TRBJ1-1, with a tentative D call TRBD1 (6 bases). CDR1 and CDR2 from the germline V gene are SGHNT and YENEEA. The CDR3 covers 13 residues. With 5 bases removed from V and 4 bases from J, the gap between germline ends came to 11 bases. CDR3 sequence: CASSGRGGTEAFF. For the CDR3, the DNA is TGTGCCAGCAGCGGGAGGGGGGGCACTGAAGCTTTCTTT.

This clonotype came up many times. The rearrangement links TRBV23-1 to TRBJ1-6, with a possible D match to TRBD1 (6 bases). TRBV23-1 is an ORF; its function is uncertain. The CDR3 runs 13 residues. With 4 bases removed from V and 8 bases from J, the gap between germline ends came to 9 bases. CDR3 bases: TGCGCCAGCAGTCGGGACAAATATTCACCCCTCCACTTT. This codes for CASSRDKYSPLHF.

This clonotype was counted a few times. The J gene is TRBJ2-6, the V gene TRBV5-4; D is unresolved. V was cut by 2 bases and J by 0 bases, with 12 bases left in between. Germline values: CDR1 SGHNT, CDR2 YYREEE (reference sequence). This CDR3 is built from 17 residues. CDR3: CASSFGASSSGANVLTF. The CDR3 DNA is TGTGCCAGCAGCTTCGGAGCCTCGAGCTCTGGGGCCAACGTCCTGACTTTC.

This clonotype was seen a handful of times. The rearrangement joins TRBV27 to TRBJ1-6; tentatively, D is TRBD1 (6 bases). V dropped 10 bases and J dropped 9 bases, with 19 bases sitting between them. This CDR3 is built from 14 residues. Germline-derived CDR1 and CDR2 are MNHEY and SMNVEV (reference sequence). The CDR3 here is CATRRWDISSPLHF. CDR3 nucleotides: TGTGCCACCCGCAGATGGGACATATCTTCACCCCTCCACTTT.

This clonotype has at least ten counts. The chain uses TRBV7-9 and TRBJ2-5, with 13 bases identical to TRBD2. Looked up from germline, CDR1 is SEHNR and CDR2 is FQNEAQ (reference sequence). The V segment lost 6 bases and the J segment 7 bases; nucleotides outside the gene matches: 8. The CDR3 contains 15 residues. The CDR3 DNA is TGTGCCAGCAGGTCCGGGACTAGCGGGATAGGGACCCAGTACTTC. Translated, it gives CASRSGTSGIGTQYF.

This chain uses TRBV29-1 with TRBJ1-3, with D uncertain. Trimming cost V 4 bases and J 4 bases, with 5 bases left between them. This CDR3 region has 11 residues. Germline V lookup: CDR1 SQVTM, CDR2 ANQGSEA. CDR3 region: CSVGRGNTIYF. The CDR3 DNA sequence: TGCAGCGTTGGAAGAGGAAACACCATATATTTT. Based on the CDR3 plus reference TRBV29-1 and TRBJ1-3, the full variable domain is SAVISQKPSRDICQRGTSLTIQCQVDSQVTMMFWYRQQPGQSLTLIATANQGSEATYESGFVIDKFPISRPNLTFSTLTVSNMSPEDSSIYLCSVGRGNTIYFGEGSWLTVV.

The gene calls are TRBV11-3 and TRBJ2-1; no reliable D call. V was trimmed by 0 bases and J by 7 bases, leaving 10 bases between them. This CDR3 comprises 14 residues. The germline CDR1 and CDR2 sequences are SGHNT and YENEEA. CDR3 in DNA: TGTGCCAGCAGCTTAGACGGCTACCAGAATGAGCAGTTCTTC. Translating it yields CASSLDGYQNEQFF.

This clonotype was counted only a few times. The chain carries TRBV7-6 and TRBJ2-1; possibly TRBD1 for D (5 bases). CDR1 SGHVS and CDR2 FNYEAQ come from the germline V gene. The V end lost 9 bases, the J end lost 3 bases, and 18 bases lay between the germline ends. CDR3 length equals 15 residues. The CDR3 spells CARPALTVYYNEQFF. The DNA for the CDR3 is TGTGCCAGACCTGCGTTGACAGTTTACTACAATGAGCAGTTCTTC. Full variable domain (missing parts from reference TRBV7-6 and TRBJ2-1): GAGVSQSPRYKVTKRGQDVALRCDPISGHVSLYWYRQALGQGPEFLTYFNYEAQQDKSGLPNDRFSAERPEGSISTLTIQRTEQRDSAMYRCARPALTVYYNEQFFGPGTRLTVL.

This clonotype came up many times. The chain joins TRBV6-2 or TRBV6-3 to TRBJ2-7, with D possibly being TRBD1 or TRBD2 (5 bases each). V lost 6 bases and J lost 6, with 21 bases in between. Germline loops: CDR1 MNHEY, CDR2 SVGEGT. The CDR3 runs 15 residues. For the CDR3, the DNA is TGTGCCAGCAGGCCTGGGACGACCACTACCCTCGAGCAGTACTTC. This translates into CASRPGTTTTLEQYF.

Many counts were recorded for this clonotype. The chain uses TRBV5-1 and TRBJ2-7; 7 bases are shared with TRBD1. V shed 4 bases and J 2 bases; nucleotides not matched to a gene: 6. Germline V gene data show CDR1 as SGHRS and CDR2 as YFSETQ. The CDR3 is 14 amino acids. In DNA form, the CDR3 reads TGCGCCAGCAGCCATCGACAGGGCGCCTACGAGCAGTACTTC. It specifies CASSHRQGAYEQYF.

This clonotype was seen repeatedly, ten times or more. This chain joins TRBV27 and TRBJ1-6; 7 positions agree with TRBD1. In germline, CDR1 is MNHEY, CDR2 SMNVEV (reference sequence). The CDR3 is 16 amino acids. Trimming cost V 4 bases and J 5 bases; bases outside gene matches: 8. The CDR3 DNA is TGTGCCAGCAGTTCCTGGACAGGAACGAATAATTCACCCCTCCACTTT. This codes for CASSSWTGTNNSPLHF.

This clonotype has at least ten counts. The CDR3 region has the DNA TGTGCCAGCAGCCAAGAAGAGGGGGGGAATTCACCCCTCCACTTT. Its protein is CASSQEEGGNSPLHF. V and J are TRBV4-2 and TRBJ1-6, with D possibly TRBD1 on 6 matching bases. CDR1 and CDR2 from the germline V gene are LGHNA and YNFKEQ. This CDR3 is 15 amino acids long. The germline V and J ends were trimmed by 0 bases and 7 bases, with 10 bases remaining between them.

This clonotype was seen only a few times. The chain combines TRBV18 with TRBJ2-1, with 7 bases matching TRBD2. Germline CDR1 reads KGHSH; CDR2 reads LQKENI. The CDR3 is 16 amino acids. The J segment lost 0 bases and the V segment lost 0 bases, leaving 2 bases of the junction unmatched. CDR3 sequence (DNA): TGTGCCAGCTCACCACCGGGCGGGAGCTCCTACAATGAGCAGTTCTTC. Protein: CASSPPGGSSYNEQFF.

This clonotype was seen at least ten times. The chain is built from TRBV20-1 and TRBJ2-3, with D possibly matching TRBD1 (6 bases). The CDR3 is 16 residues long. Germline loops: CDR1 DFQATT, CDR2 SNEGSKA (reference sequence). The V end lost 4 bases, the J end lost 5 bases, and 22 bases lay between the germline ends. Here the CDR3 reads CSATDRKAPRGDTQYF. In nucleotides, the CDR3 is TGCAGTGCTACCGACCGCAAGGCTCCCAGGGGAGATACGCAGTATTTT.

There are many counts of this clonotype. The genes are TRBV6-5 and TRBJ2-7; TRBD1 or TRBD2 may be the D gene (7 bases each). Germline V gene data show CDR1 as MNHEY and CDR2 as SVGAGI. This CDR3 has 16 amino acids. Deletions cut 0 bases from V and 6 bases from J, with 18 bases between. CDR3: CASSYSREAGGSEQYF. For the CDR3, the DNA is TGTGCCAGCAGTTACTCACGGGAGGCAGGGGGAAGCGAGCAGTACTTC.

This clonotype was seen many times. CDR3 bases: TGTGCCAGCAGCTTGAAACGGCTAGCGAGCTTACAAGAGACCCAGTACTTC. As protein: CASSLKRLASLQETQYF. The chain joins TRBV5-5 to TRBJ2-5; D perhaps matches TRBD2 (6 bases). From germline, CDR1 is SGHKS and CDR2 YYEKEE (reference sequence). This CDR3 spans 17 amino acids. V was shortened by 1 base and J by 2 bases, with 18 bases between the two germline ends.

The sample holds a few counts of this clonotype. This rearrangement joins TRBV3-1 to TRBJ2-7, with TRBD2 matching over 7 bases. There are 14 residues in the CDR3. Germline V CDR1 and CDR2: LGHDT, YNNKEL (reference sequence). Losses at the gene ends were 6 bases for V and 5 bases for J; bases not matched to a gene: 10. CDR3 sequence reads: CASSQTSSSNEQYF. The CDR3 region has the DNA TGTGCCAGCAGTCAGACTAGCAGTTCGAACGAGCAGTACTTC.

This clonotype was picked up many times. The CDR3 spells CATSDSRQGSDTQYF. The DNA for the CDR3 is TGTGCCACCAGTGATTCTCGGCAGGGATCAGATACGCAGTATTTT. The chain combines TRBV24-1 with TRBJ2-3; perhaps TRBD1 as D (5 bases). Germline CDR1 and CDR2: KGHDR and SFDVKD. Trimming left V 2 bases short and J 4 bases short, with 12 bases between. The CDR3 is 15 residues long.

This clonotype was seen at least ten times. This chain joins TRBV20-1 and TRBJ1-1; no reliable D call. There are 12 residues in the CDR3. Trimming took off 5 bases at V and 5 bases at J, with 12 bases between the two ends. The V gene's germline CDR1 is DFQATT and CDR2 SNEGSKA (reference sequence). The CDR3 DNA is TGCAGTGCTTACGACCTAAATACTGAAGCTTTCTTT. It codes for CSAYDLNTEAFF.

The sample holds many counts of this clonotype. V gene TRBV7-2 combines with J gene TRBJ2-7; TRBD1 agrees at 8 bases. In germline, CDR1 is SGHTA, CDR2 FQGNSA. The trim removed 4 bases at V and 3 bases at J, leaving 5 bases unmatched. The CDR3 contains 14 residues. The CDR3 sequence: CASSSNRGNYEQYF. CDR3 DNA: TGTGCCAGCAGCTCTAACAGGGGGAACTACGAGCAGTACTTC.

The V call is TRBV5-1, the J call TRBJ2-1, with a possible D match to TRBD2 (6 bases). Per germline, CDR1 SGHRS and CDR2 YFSETQ. This CDR3 spans 14 amino acids. The V gene lost 4 bases and the J gene lost 4 bases, with 12 bases spanning the gap. The CDR3 coding sequence is TGCGCCAGCAGCGTAGCGGCACTATACAATGAGCAGTTCTTC. It translates to CASSVAALYNEQFF.

The gene calls are TRBV4-3 and TRBJ2-1; 9 positions agree with TRBD2. This CDR3 is built from 17 residues. Germline loops: CDR1 LGHNA, CDR2 YSLEER. V shed 0 bases and J 3 bases; nucleotides not matched to a gene: 6. CDR3 sequence reads: CASSQEWGGRVYNEQFF. CDR3 nucleotide sequence: TGCGCCAGCAGCCAAGAGTGGGGCGGGAGGGTCTACAATGAGCAGTTCTTC.

At least ten counts were recorded for this clonotype. The chain has TRBV5-1 and TRBJ1-1; D gene uncertain. V was shortened by 1 base and J by 1 base, with 2 bases between the two germline ends. Germline V gene sequence: CDR1 SGHRS, CDR2 YFSETQ. The CDR3 sequence is 12 residues long. The CDR3 is CASSLQNTEAFF. In nucleotides, the CDR3 is TGCGCCAGCAGCTTGCAGAACACTGAAGCTTTCTTT.

This clonotype was seen many times. The rearrangement links TRBV5-1 to TRBJ2-5, with D possibly being TRBD1 or TRBD2 (6 bases each). V was pared by 3 bases and J by 5 bases, with 17 bases between. Germline V gene sequence: CDR1 SGHRS, CDR2 YFSETQ. The CDR3 sequence is 15 residues long. The CDR3 sequence: CASSSGTGGEETQYF. CDR3 DNA: TGCGCCAGCAGCTCCGGTACCGGGGGCGAGGAGACCCAGTACTTC.

The sample holds many counts of this clonotype. The rearrangement joins TRBV20-1 to TRBJ2-7; 8 bases align to TRBD1. V shed 6 bases and J 0 bases; nucleotides not matched to a gene: 4. CDR3 length: 13 residues. CDR1 is DFQATT, CDR2 SNEGSKA, per germline (reference sequence). The CDR3 spells CSARQGISYEQYF. CDR3 nucleotides: TGCAGTGCCAGACAGGGGATCTCCTACGAGCAGTACTTC.

Ten or more counts support this clonotype. Relative to the germline gene, one junction end is altered; a read error may explain this. The CDR3 protein is CRDLGGPTDTQYF. The CDR3 DNA follows: TGCCGGGACTTAGGAGGACCCACAGATACGCAGTATTTT. J is TRBJ2-3 and V is TRBV14, with D possibly being TRBD2 (6 bases). This CDR3 spans 13 amino acids. CDR1 and CDR2 (germline): SGHDN, FVKESK.

There are many counts of this clonotype. The chain has TRBV29-1 and TRBJ1-1; D gene uncertain. This CDR3 contains 10 residues. Trimming left V 7 bases short and J 4 bases short, with 7 bases between. From germline, CDR1 is SQVTM and CDR2 ANQGSEA. In DNA, the CDR3 is TGCAGCGCCCAGACCACTGAAGCTTTCTTT. It codes for CSAQTTEAFF.

This clonotype was seen at least ten times. The V call is TRBV13, the J call TRBJ2-7; a possible D gene is TRBD2 (5 bases). The CDR3 runs to 13 residues. V lost 5 bases and J lost 3, with 11 bases in between. Germline values: CDR1 PRHDT, CDR2 FYEKMQ (reference sequence). DNA for the CDR3: TGTGCCAGCAGCCTCCTCGGGGTCTACGAGCAGTACTTC. The encoded protein is CASSLLGVYEQYF.